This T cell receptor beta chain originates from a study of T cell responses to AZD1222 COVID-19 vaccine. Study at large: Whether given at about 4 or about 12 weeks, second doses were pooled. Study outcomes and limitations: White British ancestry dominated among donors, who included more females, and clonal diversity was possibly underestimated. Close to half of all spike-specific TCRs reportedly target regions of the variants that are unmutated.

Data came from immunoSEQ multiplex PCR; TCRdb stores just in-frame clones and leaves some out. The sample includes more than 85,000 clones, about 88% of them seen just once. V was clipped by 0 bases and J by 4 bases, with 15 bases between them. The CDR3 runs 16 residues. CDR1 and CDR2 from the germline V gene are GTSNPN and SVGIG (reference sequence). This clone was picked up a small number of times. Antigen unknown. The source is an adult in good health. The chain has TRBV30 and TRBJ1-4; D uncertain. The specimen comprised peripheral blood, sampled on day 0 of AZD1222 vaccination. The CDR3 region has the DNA TGTGCCTGGAGTGTTGAGCTGCGCGGTTTTAATGAAAAACTGTTTTTT. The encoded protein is CAWSVELRGFNEKLFF.